The source of this T cell receptor (beta chain) is a study of T cell changes during pregnancy in multiple sclerosis. The CDR3 has 15 residues. CDR1 is SGHRS and CDR2 is YFSETQ in the germline V gene. With 4 bases removed from V and 0 bases from J, the gap between germline ends came to 13 bases. Generated by immunoSEQ multiplex PCR, the TCRdb table keeps only in-frame clones and is missing some. The sample has about 23,000 clones, approximately 86% seen once; the top ten hold approximately 1%. This clonotype was obtained from a female donor in good health, enrolled as a control in a pregnancy study. The V call is TRBV5-1, the J call TRBJ1-1; D call uncertain. This specimen consisted of CD4+ T cells from peripheral blood mononuclear cells, obtained in the first trimester of pregnancy. The CDR3 spells CASSPWTNLNTEAFF. CDR3 nucleotides: TGCGCCAGCAGCCCTTGGACTAATCTGAACACTGAAGCTTTCTTT.